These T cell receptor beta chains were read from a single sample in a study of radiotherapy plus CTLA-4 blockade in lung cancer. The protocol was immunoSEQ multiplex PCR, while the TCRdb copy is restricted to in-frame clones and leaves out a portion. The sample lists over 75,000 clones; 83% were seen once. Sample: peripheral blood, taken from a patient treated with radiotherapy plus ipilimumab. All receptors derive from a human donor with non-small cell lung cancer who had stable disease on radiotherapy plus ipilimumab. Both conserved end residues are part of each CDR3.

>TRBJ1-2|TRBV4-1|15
CASSQEDQGLYGYTF
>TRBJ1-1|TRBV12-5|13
CASALKENTEAFF
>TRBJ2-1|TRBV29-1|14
CSVERAGTYNEQFF
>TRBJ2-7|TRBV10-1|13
CASSVGQVGEQYF
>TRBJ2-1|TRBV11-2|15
CASSLGGSRYNEQFF
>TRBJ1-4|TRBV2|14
CASGVAGKDEKLFF
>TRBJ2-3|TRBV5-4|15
CASSLRDSATDTQYF
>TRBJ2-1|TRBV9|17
CASSVYPGGGSYNEQFF
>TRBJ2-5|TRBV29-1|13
CSFQTDLVETQYF
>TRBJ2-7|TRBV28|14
CASSSRPDSHEQYF
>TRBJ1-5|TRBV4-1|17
CASSQDGSGGIYQPQHF
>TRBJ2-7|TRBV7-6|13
CASSYGTYYEQYF
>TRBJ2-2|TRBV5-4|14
CASSPGPNTGELFF
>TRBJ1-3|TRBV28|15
CASSVRGRSGNTIYF
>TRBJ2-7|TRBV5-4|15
CASSQGLAETYEQYF
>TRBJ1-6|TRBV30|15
CAWSATTGGNSPLHF
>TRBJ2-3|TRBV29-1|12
CSGTSGADTQYF
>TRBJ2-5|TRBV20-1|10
CSALAGTQYF
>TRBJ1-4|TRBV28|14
CASSLGQGSEKLFF
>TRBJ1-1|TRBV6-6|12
CASSYREAEAFF
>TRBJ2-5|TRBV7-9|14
CASSREGAAETQYF
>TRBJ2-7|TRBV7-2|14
CASSPRTALTEQYF
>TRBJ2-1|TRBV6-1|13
CASRITGGKEQFF
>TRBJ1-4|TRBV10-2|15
CASSAQGASNEKLFF
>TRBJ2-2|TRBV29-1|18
CSVEGGLVWGRGTGELFF
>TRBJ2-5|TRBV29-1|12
CSVLTAQETQYF
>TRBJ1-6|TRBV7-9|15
CASSHAQGYNSPLHF
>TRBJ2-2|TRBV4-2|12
CASSQVTGELFF
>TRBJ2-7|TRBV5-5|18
CASSFAGTSGGSSYEQYF
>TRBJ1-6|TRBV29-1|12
CSVADLGSPLHF
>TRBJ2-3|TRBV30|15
CAWSRQGVFSDTQYF
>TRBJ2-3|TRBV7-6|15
CASSSPAPGRDTQYF
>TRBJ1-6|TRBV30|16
CAWSGDREAYNSPLHF
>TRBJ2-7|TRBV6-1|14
CASSAKTTSYEQYF
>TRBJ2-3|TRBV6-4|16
CASSEASGGTTDTQYF
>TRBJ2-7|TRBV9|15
CASSATSGGPYEQYF
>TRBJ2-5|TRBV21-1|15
CASSRSTGDQETQYF
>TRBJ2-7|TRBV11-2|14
CASSLHGTGGEQYF
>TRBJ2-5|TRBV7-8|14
CASSLRLVQETQYF
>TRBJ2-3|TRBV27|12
CASSKPEDTQYF
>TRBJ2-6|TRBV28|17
CASAAGTTSSGANVLTF
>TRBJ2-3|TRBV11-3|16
CASSPGTGSRTDTQYF
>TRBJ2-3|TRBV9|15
CASSDTSGGAYTQYF
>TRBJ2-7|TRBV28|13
CASSFSGPGEQYF
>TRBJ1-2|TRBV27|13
CASSQDANYGYTF
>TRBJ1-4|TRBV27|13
CASSFQGGEKLFF
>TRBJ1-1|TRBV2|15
CASSVEGTVNTEAFF
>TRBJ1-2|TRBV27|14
CASSLWGGRGGYTF
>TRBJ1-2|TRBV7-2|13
CASSSGRPGGYTF
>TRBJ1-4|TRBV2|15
CASSDLRKSNEKLFF
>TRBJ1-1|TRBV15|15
CATSRERTRDTEAFF
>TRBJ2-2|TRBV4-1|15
CASGARGANTGELFF
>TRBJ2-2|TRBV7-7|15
CASSSLALNTGELFF